Shown below are 14 T cell receptor beta chains from a single sample sequenced in a study of T cell clones after liver transplantation. The table came from immunoSEQ multiplex PCR; TCRdb's copy has only in-frame clones and leaves some out. The data contain roughly 60,000 clones, around three quarters of them seen just once; the ten biggest clones take up 2.8%. Material: CD4+ T cells from blood, obtained at the roughly 16-month timepoint. Source of these receptors: a human patient who received a liver transplant. Some T cells may be supplied by the graft donor.

This rearrangement joins TRBV7-2 to TRBJ1-2; no definite D call. The CDR3 length is 13 residues. The V gene lost 5 bases and the J gene lost 8 bases, with 15 bases spanning the gap. The germline V gene has CDR1 SGHTA and CDR2 FQGNSA. This CDR3 reads CASSLDGVGGYTF. The CDR3 region has the DNA TGTGCCAGCAGCCTGGACGGGGTAGGGGGCTACACCTTC.

This chain connects TRBV7-2 to TRBJ2-3, with TRBD1 as a possible D gene (5 bases). V was trimmed by 5 bases and J by 6 bases, leaving 18 bases between them. The CDR3 is 15 residues long. In germline, CDR1 is SGHTA, CDR2 FQGNSA. The CDR3 sequence: CASSPSRVLLDTQYF. The CDR3 DNA reads as TGTGCCAGCAGCCCTTCCAGGGTACTGCTGGATACGCAGTATTTT.

The sample holds one count of this clone. The chain links TRBV29-1 to TRBJ2-3; D unresolved. With 3 bases removed from V and 0 bases from J, the gap between germline ends came to 7 bases. The CDR3 has 13 amino acids. Germline V gene sequence: CDR1 SQVTM, CDR2 ANQGSEA. CDR3 protein: CSVEGDSTDTQYF. CDR3 sequence (DNA): TGCAGCGTTGAGGGCGACAGCACAGATACGCAGTATTTT.

The V call is TRBV6-6, the J call TRBJ1-1; 10 bases match TRBD1. The trim removed 4 bases at V and 10 bases at J, leaving 6 bases unmatched. Per the germline V gene, CDR1 is MNHNY and CDR2 is SVGAGI (reference sequence). The length of the CDR3 is 13 residues. The CDR3 sequence: CASSSPGQGTAFF. CDR3 nucleotides: TGTGCCAGCAGTTCCCCGGGACAGGGGACAGCTTTCTTT.

The V gene is TRBV9, the J gene TRBJ1-4; TRBD1 is a possible D gene (5 bases). Deletions cut 0 bases from V and 8 bases from J, with 11 bases between. This CDR3 is built from 14 residues. The germline V gene encodes CDR1 SGDLS and CDR2 YYNGEE. The CDR3 spells CASSVDGAGEKLFF. For the CDR3, the DNA is TGTGCCAGCAGCGTAGATGGGGCAGGGGAAAAACTGTTTTTT. Full variable domain (outside the CDR3, taken from reference TRBV9 and TRBJ1-4): DSGVTQTPKHLITATGQRVTLRCSPRSGDLSVYWYQQSLDQGLQFLIQYYNGEERAKGNILERFSAQQFPDLHSELNLSSLELGDSALYFCASSVDGAGEKLFFGSGTQLSVL.

V gene TRBV2 combines with J gene TRBJ1-3; D unclear. The germline V gene has CDR1 SNHLY and CDR2 FYNNEI. The V and J ends lost 6 bases and 0 bases respectively, with 12 bases between them. The CDR3 is made up of 15 amino acids. The CDR3 loop is CASSDGFSSGNTIYF. The CDR3 bases are TGTGCCAGCAGCGACGGTTTCAGCTCTGGAAACACCATATATTTT.

This chain joins TRBV27 and TRBJ2-2; D uncertain. The germline V and J ends were trimmed by 6 bases and 2 bases, with 10 bases remaining between them. The CDR3 contains 14 residues. Per germline, CDR1 MNHEY and CDR2 SMNVEV (reference sequence). The CDR3 loop is CASRKGINTGELFF. CDR3 sequence (DNA): TGTGCCAGCAGAAAAGGGATTAACACCGGGGAGCTGTTTTTT.

This sequence joins TRBV6-4 and TRBJ2-2, with 8 bases matching TRBD2. The CDR3 is made up of 16 amino acids. V trimming: 5 bases; J trimming: 9 bases; junction bases outside the gene matches: 14. CDR1 is MRHNA and CDR2 is SNTAGT in the germline V gene. Here the CDR3 reads CASSQGPGGSSRELFF. Here the CDR3 DNA reads TGTGCCAGCAGTCAAGGTCCGGGAGGGTCCTCCCGGGAGCTGTTTTTT.

In this sample, this clone turned up a few times. CDR3 DNA: TGTGCCAGTAGAAAAATCGGGCAGCAGGGAGAAAAACTGTTTTTT. It codes for CASRKIGQQGEKLFF. The chain recombines TRBV19 with TRBJ1-4, with D possibly being TRBD1 (5 bases). Per the germline V gene, CDR1 is LNHDA and CDR2 is SQIVND (reference sequence). This CDR3 contains 15 residues. Trimming stripped 6 bases from V and 8 bases from J, with 19 bases between.

V gene TRBV25-1 combines with J gene TRBJ1-6; 11 nucleotides align to TRBD1. The CDR3 is 15 residues long. Per the germline V gene, CDR1 is MGHDK and CDR2 is SYGVNS. The junction had 6 bases not matched to a gene; V was cut back by 4 bases and J by 10 bases. CDR3 bases: TGTGCCAGCAGTGGGGGGGGACAGGGGGGATCACCCCTCCACTTT. Encoded protein: CASSGGGQGGSPLHF.

The chain carries TRBV5-3 and TRBJ1-1, with TRBD1 as a possible D gene (5 bases). TRBV5-3 is an ORF for which the function is uncertain. The V and J ends lost 1 base and 3 bases respectively, with 16 bases between them. The CDR3 loop spans 16 amino acids. The CDR3 here is CARSLSGCDRDTEAFF. CDR3 bases: TGTGCCAGAAGCTTGTCAGGGTGTGACCGGGACACTGAAGCTTTCTTT.

This chain uses TRBV6-6 with TRBJ1-1, with 7 bases aligning to TRBD1. This CDR3 has 16 residues. Germline-derived CDR1 and CDR2 are MNHNY and SVGAGI (reference sequence). V trimming: 9 bases; J trimming: 0 bases; junction bases outside the gene matches: 13. The CDR3 nucleotides are TGTGCCAGTCAATTTAGAGCCGGGACAGTGAACACTGAAGCTTTCTTT. This translates into CASQFRAGTVNTEAFF.

The V gene is TRBV18, the J gene TRBJ2-7; 10 bases line up with TRBD1. Germline CDR1 and CDR2: KGHSH and LQKENI. The CDR3 has 15 amino acids. After removal of 6 bases from V and 4 bases from J, the junction contained 9 bases not matched to a gene. For the CDR3, the DNA is TGTGCCAGCTCTCCCGGGACAGGGGCCCCTTACGAGCAGTACTTC. Translated: CASSPGTGAPYEQYF.

The V call is TRBV4-2, the J call TRBJ2-5; 10 positions agree with TRBD2. CDR3 length equals 17 residues. V gave up 4 bases and J gave up 0 bases; unmatched junction bases: 8. In germline, CDR1 is LGHNA, CDR2 YNFKEQ. The CDR3 region has the DNA TGTGCCAGCAGCCCGGAAAAGCGGGGGGGATACCAAGAGACCCAGTACTTC. Amino acids: CASSPEKRGGYQETQYF.